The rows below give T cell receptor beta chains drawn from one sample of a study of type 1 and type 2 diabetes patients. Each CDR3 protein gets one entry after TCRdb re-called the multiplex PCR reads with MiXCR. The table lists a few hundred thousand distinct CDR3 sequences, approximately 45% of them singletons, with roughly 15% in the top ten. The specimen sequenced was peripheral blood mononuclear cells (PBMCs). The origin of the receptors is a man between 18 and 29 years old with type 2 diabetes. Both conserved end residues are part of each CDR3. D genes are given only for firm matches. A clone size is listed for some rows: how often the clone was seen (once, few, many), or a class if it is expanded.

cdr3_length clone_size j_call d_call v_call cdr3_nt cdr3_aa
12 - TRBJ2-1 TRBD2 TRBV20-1 TGCAGTGCTCCATGGACTAGCAATGAGCAGTTCTTC CSAPWTSNEQFF
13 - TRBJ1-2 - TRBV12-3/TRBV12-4 TGTGCCAGCATAGAGGGGTCCGGGTATGGCTACACCTTC CASIEGSGYGYTF
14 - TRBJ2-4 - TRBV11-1 TGTGCCAGCAGCTTAGGTCGGCAGACAAACATTCAGTACTTC CASSLGRQTNIQYF
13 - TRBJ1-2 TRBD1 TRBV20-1 TGCAGTGCCAACGGACAGGGCAGCTATGGCTACACCTTC CSANGQGSYGYTF
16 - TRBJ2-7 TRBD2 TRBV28 TGTGCCAGCAGTCACCCCATGATAGCGGGTGCCTACGAGCAGTACTTC CASSHPMIAGAYEQYF
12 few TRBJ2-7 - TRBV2 TGTGCCAGCAAATTCGGGGGTTCCGAGCAGTACTTC CASKFGGSEQYF
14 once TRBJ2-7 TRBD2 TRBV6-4 TGTGCCAGCAGTGCCTCGGGAGCGGGGAGCGAGCAGTACTTC CASSASGAGSEQYF
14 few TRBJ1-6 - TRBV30 TGTGCCTGGAGTGCCGGGTTTAATAATTCACCCCTCCACTTT CAWSAGFNNSPLHF
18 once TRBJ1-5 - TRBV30 TGTGCCTGGAGCGGTCAAAGTCGGGGGCGGCGACTCAATCAGCCCCAGCATTTT CAWSGQSRGRRLNQPQHF
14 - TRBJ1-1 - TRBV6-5 TGTGCCATCAGTGGGGGTCAGGGGAACACTGAAGCTTTCTTT CAISGGQGNTEAFF
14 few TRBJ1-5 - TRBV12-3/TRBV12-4 TGTGCCAGCAGTTTTTTAGGGATTAATCAGCCCCAGCATTTT CASSFLGINQPQHF
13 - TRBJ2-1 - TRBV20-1 TGCAGTGCCGCCAGCGGGCGTTACAATGAGCAGTTCTTC CSAASGRYNEQFF
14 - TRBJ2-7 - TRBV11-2 TGTGCCAGCAGCGTACGACAGGCCCCCTACGAGCAGTACTTC CASSVRQAPYEQYF
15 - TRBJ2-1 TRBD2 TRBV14 TGTGCCAGCAGCCCTTGGACTAGCGGGGGGGTTGAGCAGTTCTTC CASSPWTSGGVEQFF
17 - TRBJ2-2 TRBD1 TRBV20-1 TGCAGTGCTTGCTCTCCACAGGGGTGCGTAAACACCGGGGAGCTGTTTTTT CSACSPQGCVNTGELFF
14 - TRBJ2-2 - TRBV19 TGTGCCAGTAGTGGGCTTACGAACACCGGGGAGCTGTTTTTT CASSGLTNTGELFF
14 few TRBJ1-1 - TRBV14 TGTGCCAGCAGCCAAGACAGGCGGCCTCTCGGGGCTTTCTTT CASSQDRRPLGAFF
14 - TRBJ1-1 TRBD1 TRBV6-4 TGTGCCGGGACGACAGGGGCGGTGAACACTGAAGCTTTCTTT CAGTTGAVNTEAFF
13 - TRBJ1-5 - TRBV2 TGTGCCAGCATGATATCTAGCAATCAGCCCCAGCATTTT CASMISSNQPQHF
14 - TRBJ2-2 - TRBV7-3 TGTGCCAGCAGCCTTCGACGGGCTGGCGGGGAGCTGTTTTTT CASSLRRAGGELFF
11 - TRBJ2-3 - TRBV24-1 TGTGCCACCAGTGATTTGGATACGCAGTATTTT CATSDLDTQYF
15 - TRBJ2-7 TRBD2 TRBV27 TGTGCCAGCAGTCGGGGGGGGCAGGGGACCTACGAGCAGTACTTC CASSRGGQGTYEQYF
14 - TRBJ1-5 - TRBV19 TGTGCCAGTAGTATCGTGGAGGGGCGGCAGCCCCAGCATTTT CASSIVEGRQPQHF
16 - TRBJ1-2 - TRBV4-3 TGCGCCAGCAGCTTGGACGGCAGTCAGGGCCACTATGGCTACACCTTC CASSLDGSQGHYGYTF
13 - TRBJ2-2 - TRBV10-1 TGCGCCAGCAGTAGTAGGGAGGCCGGGGAGCTGTTTTTT CASSSREAGELFF
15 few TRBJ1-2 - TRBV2 TGTGCCAGCAGTCCTAGCCTGGGCGCAAACTATGGCTACACCTTC CASSPSLGANYGYTF
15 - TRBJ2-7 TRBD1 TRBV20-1 TGCAGTGCTACCCAAGCCGGACAGGGGGGCTACGAGCAGTACTTC CSATQAGQGGYEQYF
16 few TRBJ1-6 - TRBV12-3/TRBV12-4 TGTGCCAGCAGCCCCGCGGGAACAGGACAGAATTCACCCCTCCACTTT CASSPAGTGQNSPLHF
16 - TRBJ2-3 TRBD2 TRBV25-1 TGTGCCAGCAGTGGAGGACTAGCGGGGATAACAGATACGCAGTATTTT CASSGGLAGITDTQYF
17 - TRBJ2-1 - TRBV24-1 TGTGCCACCAGTGATGCTGCCTGGCAGGGCGAATACAATGAGCAGTTCTTC CATSDAAWQGEYNEQFF
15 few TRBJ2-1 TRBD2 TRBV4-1 TGCGCCAGCAGCCGAGGGACTAGCGGGAACAATGAGCAGTTCTTC CASSRGTSGNNEQFF
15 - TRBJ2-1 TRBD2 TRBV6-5 TGTGCCAGCAGGCCACTAGCGGGGGCGAACAATGAGCAGTTCTTC CASRPLAGANNEQFF
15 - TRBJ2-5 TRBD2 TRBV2 TGTGCCAGTAGCCTACAGGGTAGCGGGGTGGAGACCCAGTACTTC CASSLQGSGVETQYF
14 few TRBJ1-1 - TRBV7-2 TGTGCCAGCAGCTGGGTAGGGACGGGCACTGAAGCTTTCTTT CASSWVGTGTEAFF
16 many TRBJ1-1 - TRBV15 TGTGCCACCAGCAGAGAGGGAGGATTGATGAACACTGAAGCTTTCTTT CATSREGGLMNTEAFF
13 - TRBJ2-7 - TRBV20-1 TGCAGTGCAGGGGGAGGACTCTTATACGAGCAGTACTTC CSAGGGLLYEQYF
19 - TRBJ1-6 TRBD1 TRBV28 TGTGCCAGCAGTTTCTCAGGGACAGGGAGGGCTAGAGGGAATTCACCCCTCCACTTT CASSFSGTGRARGNSPLHF
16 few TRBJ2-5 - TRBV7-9 TGTGCCAGCTTGTCTCTTACCGGGGCCGGAATAGAGACCCAGTACTTC CASLSLTGAGIETQYF
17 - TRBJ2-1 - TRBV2 TGTGCCAGCAGTCGATCTCTCCCAGGGAAATTCGGCAATGAGCAGTTCTTC CASSRSLPGKFGNEQFF
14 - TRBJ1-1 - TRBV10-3 TGTGCTAGTGGTTTGGTGGGGTCGGACACTGAAGCTTTCTTT CASGLVGSDTEAFF
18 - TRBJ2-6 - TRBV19 TGTGCCAGTAGTACGAACCTCCTGGGAGGTACTGGGGCCAACGTCCTGACTTTC CASSTNLLGGTGANVLTF
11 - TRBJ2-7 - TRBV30 TGTGCCTGGGGGACTGTCGTGAGGCAGTACTTC CAWGTVVRQYF
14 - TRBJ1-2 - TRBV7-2 TGTGCCAGCAGCTTATCGGGACACGAAGCCGGCTACACCTTC CASSLSGHEAGYTF
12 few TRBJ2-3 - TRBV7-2 TGTGCCAGCAGCTGGCGCCAAGATACGCAGTATTTT CASSWRQDTQYF
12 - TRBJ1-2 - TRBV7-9 TGTGCCAGCAGCTTAACGGAGTATGGCTACACCTTC CASSLTEYGYTF
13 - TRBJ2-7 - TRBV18 TGTGCCAGCTCACCGGACGGGGTTTACGAGCAGTACTTC CASSPDGVYEQYF
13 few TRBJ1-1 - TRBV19 TGTGCCAGTCAGGTAACGGTGAACACTGAAGCTTTCTTT CASQVTVNTEAFF
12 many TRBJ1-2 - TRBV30 TGTGCCTGGGCCGGCGAAGTCTATGGCTACACCTTC CAWAGEVYGYTF
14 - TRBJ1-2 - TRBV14 TGTGCCAGCGCCCCTCAGGGAAGGTGGGATGGCTACACCTTC CASAPQGRWDGYTF
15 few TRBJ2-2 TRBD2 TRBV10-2 TGCGCCAGCAGGGAGACTAGCGGAAACACCGGGGAGCTGTTTTTT CASRETSGNTGELFF